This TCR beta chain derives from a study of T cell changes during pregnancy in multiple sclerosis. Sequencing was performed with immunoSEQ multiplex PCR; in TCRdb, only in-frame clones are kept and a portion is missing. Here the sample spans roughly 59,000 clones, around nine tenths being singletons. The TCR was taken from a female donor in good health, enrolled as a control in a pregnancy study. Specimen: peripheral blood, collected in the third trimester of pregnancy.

This chain's CDR3 is CASSTKGGANYGYTF. The CDR3 nucleotides read TGCGCCAGCAGCACAAAAGGGGGCGCTAACTATGGCTACACCTTC. The chain couples TRBV4-1 to TRBJ1-2, with 7 nucleotides matching TRBD1. Trimming removed 5 bases from V and 0 bases from J; junction bases left unmatched: 6. The CDR3 length is 15 residues. Germline loops: CDR1 MGHRA, CDR2 YSYEKL.